This T cell receptor beta chain was documented in a study of blood T cell repertoires in COVID-19. Study background: The study drew acute and convalescent COVID-19 samples from the United States, Italy and Spain. T cells, B-cell-depleted T cells, or PBMCs supplied cDNA or gDNA.

As handled by the study authors: Using reference gene primer amplification, nucleated cell counts were estimated. Sequenced by immunoSEQ multiplex PCR; TCRdb stores in-frame clones only, minus some. V and J calls and clone size are as listed in that table; D and trimming were resolved from the DNA. This table has around 110,000 clones, roughly 86% appearing once. Sequencing was done on a sample of peripheral blood. The TCR comes from a man aged 35 to 55 with acute or convalescent COVID-19.

The chain's CDR3 is CASTKQGANYGYTF. DNA for the CDR3: TGTGCCAGCACCAAACAGGGGGCTAACTATGGCTACACCTTC. The chain is built from TRBV6-6 and TRBJ1-2; 8 positions agree with TRBD1. The CDR3 loop spans 14 amino acids. Germline trimming cut 7 bases from V and 0 bases from J; bases unmatched to any gene: 4. Germline V gene data show CDR1 as MNHNY and CDR2 as SVGAGI (reference sequence).